This T cell receptor (beta chain) originates from a study of a mutant IDH1 vaccine in newly diagnosed glioma. In its sample, this clone ranks as medium-sized. Its matching antigen is unknown. This table comes from immunoSEQ multiplex PCR, and its TCRdb copy is limited to in-frame clones, with some not included. Among about 56,000 clones listed, 70% to 85% were seen once. Time point of the sample: week 47, end of study. Vaccinated patients received 300 ug of mutant IDH1 20-mer peptide per dose, with topical imiquimod. From germline, CDR1 is MNHNY and CDR2 SVGAGI (reference sequence). After removal of 4 bases from V and 4 bases from J, the junction contained 2 bases not matched to a gene. CDR3 length equals 15 residues.

This TCR derives from a man over 45 with glioma. Sequencing was performed on PBMCs, taken from a glioma patient whose treatment included an IDH1 peptide vaccine. The rearrangement joins TRBV6-6 to TRBJ2-2, with 11 bases aligning to TRBD2. The CDR3 spells CASSLAGGITGELFF. In DNA, the CDR3 is TGTGCCAGCAGTTTAGCGGGGGGGATCACCGGGGAGCTGTTTTTT.